These 3 T cell receptor beta chains were all obtained from the same sample, sequenced in a study of blood T cells in healthy people across ages. Together with a sample-barcoded 5' primer, a J-beta primer mix was included in a second PCR lasting about 7 to 11 cycles. TCRdb re-called the 5' RACE reads through MiXCR, storing one row per CDR3 protein. The repertoire includes 2 million or so distinct CDR3 sequences, about 50% of them detected once, and about 2.1% sits in the top ten. The sample comprised blood. All receptors derive from a woman aged 40 to 49 in good health.

This clonotype was seen a few times. The chain uses TRBV7-2 and TRBJ2-1, with 7 positions matching TRBD2. In germline, CDR1 is SGHTA, CDR2 FQGNSA. The CDR3 contains 15 residues. V trimming: 4 bases; J trimming: 2 bases; junction bases outside the gene matches: 5. The CDR3, as DNA: TGTGCCAGCAGCTCGCGGGGGAACACCTACAATGAGCAGTTCTTC. It codes for CASSSRGNTYNEQFF.

This chain joins TRBV27 and TRBJ2-3; D may be TRBD2 (5 bases). V was trimmed by 6 bases and J by 0 bases, leaving 13 bases between them. Per the germline V gene, CDR1 is MNHEY and CDR2 is SMNVEV (reference sequence). The CDR3 length is 15 residues. In DNA, the CDR3 is TGTGCCAGCAGGGGAGTGCCAGAGAGCACAGATACGCAGTATTTT. It is translated as CASRGVPESTDTQYF.

This clonotype was recorded a few times. The chain combines TRBV6-5 with TRBJ1-2; TRBD1 is a possible D gene (5 bases). Trimming removed 6 bases from V and 5 bases from J, with 19 bases in between. The CDR3 spans 15 residues. The V gene's germline CDR1 is MNHEY and CDR2 SVGAGI. The CDR3 loop reads CASSGGIGIAYGYTF. The CDR3 bases are TGTGCCAGCAGCGGGGGGATTGGGATAGCGTATGGCTACACCTTC.